This entry lists 18 T cell receptor beta chains sequenced from one sample in a study of spatial heterogeneity in lung cancer. MiXCR was run by TCRdb on the 5' RACE reads, yielding one entry per CDR3 protein. The profile shows some 41,000 distinct CDR3 sequences, roughly a tenth of them singletons. Documented time point: blood at routine non-recurrence follow-up after resection. Sequenced here: PBMCs, sampled at follow-up. Every receptor here comes from a female donor with early-stage non-small cell lung cancer.

V gene TRBV7-2 combines with J gene TRBJ1-3; D not resolved. Looked up from germline, CDR1 is SGHTA and CDR2 is FQGNSA. V gave up 2 bases and J gave up 0 bases, with 11 bases separating them. The CDR3 sequence is 16 residues long. The CDR3 DNA follows: TGTGCCAGCAGCTTATTTCAGTCCCGCTCTGGAAACACCATATATTTT. This encodes CASSLFQSRSGNTIYF.

This clonotype was recorded a few times. The rearrangement uses TRBV7-3 and TRBJ2-1; 11 bases map to TRBD2. V shed 3 bases and J 4 bases; nucleotides not matched to a gene: 2. Germline CDR1 reads SGHTA; CDR2 reads FQGTGA. This CDR3 region has 15 residues. The CDR3 sequence: CASSLTSGEYNEQFF. The CDR3 DNA is TGTGCCAGCAGCTTGACTAGCGGGGAGTACAATGAGCAGTTCTTC.

In its sample, this clonotype was seen many times. This rearrangement joins TRBV28 to TRBJ2-4; 9 bases are shared with TRBD1. The CDR3 length is 15 residues. Per the germline V gene, CDR1 is MDHEN and CDR2 is SYDVKM. J gave up 2 bases and V 6 bases, and 5 bases lay outside the gene matches. CDR3 sequence reads: CASRTGGVTKNIQYF. Here the CDR3 DNA reads TGTGCCAGCAGGACAGGGGGAGTGACCAAAAACATTCAGTACTTC.

This clonotype was seen at least ten times. V gene TRBV9 combines with J gene TRBJ2-7; D is possibly TRBD2 (6 bases). Looked up from germline, CDR1 is SGDLS and CDR2 is YYNGEE. The CDR3 runs 13 residues. Trimming left V 5 bases short and J 5 bases short, with 14 bases between. CDR3 bases: TGTGCCAGCAGTAACGGGGGAGCTGACGAGCAGTACTTC. The encoded protein is CASSNGGADEQYF.

This clonotype was seen more than once but under ten times. This chain links TRBV20-1 with TRBJ2-3, with no clear D. This CDR3 comprises 13 residues. Germline V CDR1 and CDR2: DFQATT, SNEGSKA (reference sequence). V lost 3 bases, J lost 2 bases, and 9 bases lay in between. The CDR3 loop reads CSARVSHTDTQYF. The CDR3 nucleotides read TGCAGTGCTAGGGTCAGCCACACAGATACGCAGTATTTT.

A few counts support this clonotype. The chain links TRBV5-4 to TRBJ2-7, with TRBD1 identical over 8 bases. The CDR3 runs 13 residues. The V segment lost 4 bases and the J segment 5 bases; nucleotides outside the gene matches: 5. Germline-derived CDR1 and CDR2 are SGHNT and YYREEE (reference sequence). CDR3 nucleotide sequence: TGTGCCAGCAGCAGGACACAGGGGGACGAGCAGTACTTC. It yields the protein CASSRTQGDEQYF. Together with reference TRBV5-4 and TRBJ2-7, the CDR3 gives the full variable domain: ETGVTQSPTHLIKTRGQQVTLRCSSQSGHNTVSWYQQALGQGPQFIFQYYREEENGRGNFPPRFSGLQFPNYSSELNVNALELDDSALYLCASSRTQGDEQYFGPGTRLTVT.

The chain combines TRBV7-3 with TRBJ2-3, with D maybe TRBD2 (6 bases). V was clipped by 4 bases and J by 5 bases, with 16 bases between them. Per germline, CDR1 SGHTA and CDR2 FQGTGA. The CDR3 is 15 amino acids. CDR3 protein: CASSSRLGTGDTQYF. CDR3 nucleotide sequence: TGTGCCAGCAGCTCCCGCTTGGGGACTGGAGATACGCAGTATTTT.

This clonotype showed up many times. The chain uses TRBV2 and TRBJ2-7; tentatively, D is TRBD1 (6 bases). The V gene's germline CDR1 is SNHLY and CDR2 FYNNEI. V lost 6 bases, J lost 6 bases, and 15 bases lay in between. This CDR3 is 13 amino acids long. The CDR3 DNA sequence: TGTGCCAGCAGAGACACCGGGACAACCGAGCAGTACTTC. It codes for CASRDTGTTEQYF.

The rearrangement joins TRBV7-2 to TRBJ2-7; D is unresolved. The germline CDR1 and CDR2 sequences are SGHTA and FQGNSA. The germline V and J ends were trimmed by 2 bases and 3 bases, with 8 bases remaining between them. This CDR3 has 13 residues. DNA of the CDR3: TGTGCCAGCAGCTTACGCTTTTACTACGAGCAGTACTTC. This gives the protein CASSLRFYYEQYF. Variable domain in full (rest from reference TRBV7-2 and TRBJ2-7): GAGVSQSPSNKVTEKGKDVELRCDPISGHTALYWYRQSLGQGLEFLIYFQGNSAPDKSGLPSDRFSAERTGGSVSTLTIQRTQQEDSAVYLCASSLRFYYEQYFGPGTRLTVT.

Many counts were recorded for this clonotype. V gene TRBV2 combines with J gene TRBJ1-6; no clear D gene. This CDR3 is built from 15 residues. CDR1 and CDR2 (germline): SNHLY, FYNNEI. V lost 7 bases and J lost 2, with 12 bases in between. The CDR3 spells CASKQESTYNSPLHF. In DNA, the CDR3 is TGTGCCAGCAAGCAGGAAAGCACCTATAATTCACCCCTCCACTTT.

The V and J genes are TRBV2 and TRBJ2-7; 7 bases agree with TRBD1. With 4 bases clipped from V and 5 bases from J, the junction kept 2 bases outside the gene matches. In germline, CDR1 is SNHLY, CDR2 FYNNEI. This CDR3 has 12 residues. The CDR3 sequence: CASSGQGHEQYF. As DNA, the CDR3 is TGTGCCAGCAGTGGACAGGGCCACGAGCAGTACTTC.

The chain links TRBV19 to TRBJ2-7; 8 nucleotides line up with TRBD1. Germline lookup yields CDR1 LNHDA and CDR2 SQIVND (reference sequence). The CDR3 is made up of 12 amino acids. V lost 9 bases and J lost 2; bases outside the gene matches: 3. Here the CDR3 reads CASQQGAYEQYF. Here the CDR3 DNA reads TGTGCCAGCCAACAGGGGGCCTACGAGCAGTACTTC.

This clonotype has more than one count but fewer than ten. V is TRBV15 and J is TRBJ1-1; maybe TRBD1 (6 bases). The V gene lost 1 base and the J gene lost 5 bases, with 17 bases spanning the gap. CDR1 and CDR2 (germline): LNHNV, YYDKDF (reference sequence). This CDR3 spans 16 amino acids. The CDR3 loop reads CATSRATGLGRTEAFF. For the CDR3, the DNA is TGTGCCACCAGCAGAGCCACAGGGCTCGGGAGAACTGAAGCTTTCTTT. The whole variable domain, remainder taken from reference TRBV15 and TRBJ1-1, is DAMVIQNPRYQVTQFGKPVTLSCSQTLNHNVMYWYQQKSSQAPKLLFHYYDKDFNNEADTPDNFQSRRPNTSFCFLDIRSPGLGDTAMYLCATSRATGLGRTEAFFGQGTRLTVV.

This clonotype was counted a few times. The chain couples TRBV10-3 to TRBJ2-3; 9 bases are shared with TRBD1. Germline V gene data show CDR1 as ENHRY and CDR2 as SYGVKD. CDR3 length equals 16 residues. V dropped 3 bases and J dropped 4; count of bases not matched to a gene: 8. In DNA form, the CDR3 reads TGTGCCATCAGTGATAGTGGACAGGGGATCCCAGATACGCAGTATTTT. It specifies CAISDSGQGIPDTQYF.

V and J are TRBV5-1 and TRBJ2-3; 9 bases are a match to TRBD1. This CDR3 has 14 amino acids. Germline assignment: CDR1 SGHRS and CDR2 YFSETQ. Losses at the gene ends were 3 bases for V and 3 bases for J; bases not matched to a gene: 2. CDR3 residues: CASSSGQGTDTQYF. DNA for the CDR3: TGCGCCAGCAGCTCTGGACAGGGGACAGATACGCAGTATTTT.

There are many counts of this clonotype. This chain joins TRBV18 and TRBJ2-1; possibly TRBD1 or TRBD2 for D (5 bases each). This CDR3 contains 16 residues. With 3 bases removed from V and 3 bases from J, the gap between germline ends came to 15 bases. The germline V gene encodes CDR1 KGHSH and CDR2 LQKENI. The CDR3, as DNA: TGTGCCAGCTCACCCCCGGGGACCACGAACTACAATGAGCAGTTCTTC. Its translation: CASSPPGTTNYNEQFF.

By frequency in the sample, this clonotype is medium-sized. For the CDR3, the DNA is TGCAGCGTTGTAGTAGGCCTAGCGGGTTCCCAGCAGTTCTTC. Protein product: CSVVVGLAGSQQFF. J is TRBJ2-1 and V is TRBV29-1; 8 bases are a match to TRBD2. The CDR3 has 14 amino acids. J was trimmed by 11 bases and V by 4 bases; bases with no gene match: 13. CDR1 SQVTM and CDR2 ANQGSEA come from the germline V gene.

The chain is built from TRBV5-1 and TRBJ2-1; TRBD1 aligns across 9 bases. Germline CDR1 SGHRS, CDR2 YFSETQ. V trimming: 7 bases; J trimming: 7 bases; junction bases outside the gene matches: 12. The CDR3 sequence is 15 residues long. CDR3: CASQFSQGAVNEQFF. The CDR3 DNA is TGCGCCAGCCAATTCTCACAGGGGGCGGTAAATGAGCAGTTCTTC. Full variable domain (rest looked up from reference TRBV5-1 and TRBJ2-1): KAGVTQTPRYLIKTRGQQVTLSCSPISGHRSVSWYQQTPGQGLQFLFEYFSETQRNKGNFPGRFSGRQFSNSRSEMNVSTLELGDSALYLCASQFSQGAVNEQFFGPGTRLTVL.